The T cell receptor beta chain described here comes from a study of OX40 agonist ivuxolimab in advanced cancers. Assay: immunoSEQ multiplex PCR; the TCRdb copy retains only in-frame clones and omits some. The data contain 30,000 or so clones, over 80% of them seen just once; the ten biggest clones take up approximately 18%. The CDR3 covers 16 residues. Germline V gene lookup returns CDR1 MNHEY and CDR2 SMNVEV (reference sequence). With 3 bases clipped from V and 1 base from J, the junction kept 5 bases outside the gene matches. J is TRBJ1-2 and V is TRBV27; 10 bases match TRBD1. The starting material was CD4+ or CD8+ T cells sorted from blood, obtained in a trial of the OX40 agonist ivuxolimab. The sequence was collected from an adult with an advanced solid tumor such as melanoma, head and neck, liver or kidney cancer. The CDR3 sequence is CASSFSRTGGNYGYTF. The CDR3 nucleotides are TGTGCCAGCAGTTTCTCCCGGACAGGGGGTAACTATGGCTACACCTTC.